A single sample gave rise to the 11 T cell receptor beta chains below, sequenced in a study of PD-L1 blockade in urothelial cancer (TCRdb year 2017). This sample's time point label indicates: pretreatment peripheral blood. The library came from the immunoSEQ multiplex PCR assay. TCRdb holds this immuneACCESS table with in-frame rearrangements only. Some clones are missing; in checked studies, unresolved V genes explain under half, and the rest has no known cause. The sample table lists some 80,000 clones, around 85% of them with a count of one. The top ten constitute less than 8.5% of the sample. The material was PBMCs, obtained around atezolizumab (anti-PD-L1) treatment. These receptors were obtained from a man aged 40-50 years with urothelial cancer.

The genes are TRBV28 and TRBJ2-1; 10 bases are a match to TRBD2. Germline V CDR1 and CDR2: MDHEN, SYDVKM. J was trimmed by 8 bases and V by 4 bases; bases with no gene match: 5. CDR3 length: 14 amino acids. The CDR3 bases are TGTGCCAGCAGTTGGGCTAGCGGGAGTCATGAGCAGTTCTTC. It codes for CASSWASGSHEQFF. The variable domain in full, with the rest retrieved from reference TRBV28 and TRBJ2-1, is DVKVTQSSRYLVKRTGEKVFLECVQDMDHENMFWYRQDPGLGLRLIYFSYDVKMKEKGDIPEGYSVSREKKERFSLILESASTNQTSMYLCASSWASGSHEQFFGPGTRLTVL.

This clone showed up just once. The V call is TRBV27, the J call TRBJ1-1; D may be TRBD1 (6 bases). V lost 4 bases and J 8 bases, leaving 8 bases between the germline ends. CDR1 is MNHEY and CDR2 is SMNVEV in the germline V gene (reference sequence). The CDR3 totals 11 residues. This CDR3 is CASSSQGEAFF. The CDR3 region has the DNA TGTGCCAGCAGTTCTCAGGGGGAAGCTTTCTTT.

This rearrangement joins TRBV2 to TRBJ2-3; D unresolved. Trimming removed 2 bases from V and 6 bases from J, with 9 bases in between. CDR3 length equals 13 residues. From germline, CDR1 is SNHLY and CDR2 FYNNEI. CDR3 in amino acids: CASSEYVRDTQYF. The CDR3 coding sequence is TGTGCCAGCAGTGAATACGTACGGGATACGCAGTATTTT.

This clone was detected a few times. The chain carries TRBV4-2 and TRBJ2-3; D is uncertain. With 0 bases removed from V and 6 bases from J, the gap between germline ends came to 16 bases. The CDR3 is 16 amino acids. Germline lookup yields CDR1 LGHNA and CDR2 YNFKEQ. CDR3 region: CASSQEAAPRSDTQYF. The CDR3 nucleotides are TGTGCCAGCAGCCAAGAAGCCGCCCCGAGGTCGGATACGCAGTATTTT.

The V and J genes are TRBV28 and TRBJ1-4, with D possibly being TRBD1 (5 bases). V lost 3 bases to trimming and J lost 7 bases, with 12 bases between them. Germline V gene lookup returns CDR1 MDHEN and CDR2 SYDVKM. The CDR3 length is 14 residues. The CDR3 reads CASSFGTHSEKLFF. The CDR3 region has the DNA TGTGCCAGCAGTTTTGGGACTCACTCTGAAAAACTGTTTTTT.

This clone was counted between two and nine times. V usage is TRBV6-5 and J usage is TRBJ1-2, with D tentatively TRBD1 (6 bases). This CDR3 contains 13 residues. With 7 bases removed from V and 8 bases from J, the gap between germline ends came to 17 bases. The germline V gene has CDR1 MNHEY and CDR2 SVGAGI. The CDR3 DNA follows: TGTGCCAGCAAGAGGGGGGGGCGCTTCGGCTACACCTTC. Its translation: CASKRGGRFGYTF.

The chain carries TRBV5-4 and TRBJ2-3; tentatively, D is TRBD1 (6 bases). The V gene's germline CDR1 is SGHNT and CDR2 YYREEE (reference sequence). The length of the CDR3 is 14 residues. V was trimmed by 4 bases and J by 2 bases, leaving 11 bases between them. The CDR3 here is CASSIGQITDTQYF. CDR3 DNA sequence: TGTGCCAGCAGCATCGGACAGATCACAGATACGCAGTATTTT. Based on the CDR3 plus reference TRBV5-4 and TRBJ2-3, the full variable domain is ETGVTQSPTHLIKTRGQQVTLRCSSQSGHNTVSWYQQALGQGPQFIFQYYREEENGRGNFPPRFSGLQFPNYSSELNVNALELDDSALYLCASSIGQITDTQYFGPGTRLTVL.

This chain joins TRBV27 and TRBJ2-1; D gene unclear. The CDR3 runs 15 residues. Trimming took 4 bases from V and 2 from J, leaving 12 bases between them. CDR1 is MNHEY, CDR2 SMNVEV, per germline (reference sequence). The DNA of the CDR3 is TGTGCCAGCAGTTCCCAGCGTGACGCCTACAATGAGCAGTTCTTC. Protein sequence: CASSSQRDAYNEQFF.

The chain couples TRBV28 to TRBJ2-7; TRBD1 matches 10 bases. CDR3 length: 14 amino acids. The V gene's germline CDR1 is MDHEN and CDR2 SYDVKM. With V trimmed by 6 bases and J by 2 bases, 4 bases remained unmatched. CDR3 sequence: CASRGQGRTYEQYF. In DNA, the CDR3 is TGTGCCAGCAGGGGACAGGGGAGAACCTACGAGCAGTACTTC.

The chain links TRBV14 to TRBJ1-3; D ambiguous. Between the trimmed V and J ends, which lost 3 bases and 9 bases, there was a span of 18 bases. The length of the CDR3 is 15 residues. Germline V gene sequence: CDR1 SGHDN, CDR2 FVKESK. CDR3 loop: CASSHKEGGGGTIYF. DNA for the CDR3: TGTGCCAGCAGCCACAAAGAGGGCGGCGGAGGCACCATATATTTT. Full variable domain (remainder filled in from reference TRBV14 and TRBJ1-3): EAGVTQFPSHSVIEKGQTVTLRCDPISGHDNLYWYRRVMGKEIKFLLHFVKESKQDESGMPNNRFLAERTGGTYSTLKVQPAELEDSGVYFCASSHKEGGGGTIYFGEGSWLTVV.

The genes are TRBV27 and TRBJ2-7; 8 bases align to TRBD1. Germline CDR1 and CDR2: MNHEY and SMNVEV (reference sequence). With V trimmed by 10 bases and J by 2 bases, 25 bases remained unmatched. This CDR3 comprises 19 residues. CDR3 amino acids: CATSNEWTGRRDAPYEQYF. The CDR3, as DNA: TGTGCCACCTCGAATGAGTGGACAGGGAGGCGGGATGCACCCTACGAGCAGTACTTC.